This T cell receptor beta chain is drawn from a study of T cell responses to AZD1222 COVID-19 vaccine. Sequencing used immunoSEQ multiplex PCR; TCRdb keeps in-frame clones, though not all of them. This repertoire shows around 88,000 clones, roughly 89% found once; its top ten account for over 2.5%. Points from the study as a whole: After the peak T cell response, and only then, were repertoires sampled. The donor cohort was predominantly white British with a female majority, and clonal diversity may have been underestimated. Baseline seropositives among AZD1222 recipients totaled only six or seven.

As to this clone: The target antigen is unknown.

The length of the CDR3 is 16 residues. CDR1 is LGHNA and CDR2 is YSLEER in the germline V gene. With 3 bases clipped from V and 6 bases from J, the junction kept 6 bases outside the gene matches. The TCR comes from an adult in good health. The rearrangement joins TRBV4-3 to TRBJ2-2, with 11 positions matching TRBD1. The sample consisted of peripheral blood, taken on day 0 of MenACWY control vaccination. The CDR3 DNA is TGCGCCAGCAGCCACACACCGGGACAGGGGGCCGGGGAGCTGTTTTTT. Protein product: CASSHTPGQGAGELFF.